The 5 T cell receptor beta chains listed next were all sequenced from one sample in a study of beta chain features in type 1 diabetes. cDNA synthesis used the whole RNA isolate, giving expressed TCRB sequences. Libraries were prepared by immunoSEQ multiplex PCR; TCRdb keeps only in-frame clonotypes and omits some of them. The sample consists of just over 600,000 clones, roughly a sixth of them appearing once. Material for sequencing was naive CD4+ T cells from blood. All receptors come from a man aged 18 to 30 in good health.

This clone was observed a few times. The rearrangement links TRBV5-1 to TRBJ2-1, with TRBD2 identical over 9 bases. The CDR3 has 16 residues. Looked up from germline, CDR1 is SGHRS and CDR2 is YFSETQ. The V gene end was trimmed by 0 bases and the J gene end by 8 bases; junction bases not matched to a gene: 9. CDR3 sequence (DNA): TGCGCCAGCAGCTTGGCTGGGACTAGCCGGTTGGATGAGCAGTTCTTC. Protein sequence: CASSLAGTSRLDEQFF.

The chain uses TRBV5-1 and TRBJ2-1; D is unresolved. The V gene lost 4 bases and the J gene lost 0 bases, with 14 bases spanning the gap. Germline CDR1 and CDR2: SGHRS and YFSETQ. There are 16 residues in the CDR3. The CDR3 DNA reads TGCGCCAGCAGCCACCCCGCGGCCCGCTCCTACAATGAGCAGTTCTTC. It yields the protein CASSHPAARSYNEQFF. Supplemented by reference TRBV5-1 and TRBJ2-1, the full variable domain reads KAGVTQTPRYLIKTRGQQVTLSCSPISGHRSVSWYQQTPGQGLQFLFEYFSETQRNKGNFPGRFSGRQFSNSRSEMNVSTLELGDSALYLCASSHPAARSYNEQFFGPGTRLTVL.

Here the CDR3 DNA reads TGTGCCAGCAGGAATGACAGGCTGAATGAAAAACTGTTTTTT. Translating gives CASRNDRLNEKLFF. This rearrangement joins TRBV7-8 to TRBJ1-4; a possible D gene is TRBD1 (6 bases). Looked up from germline, CDR1 is SGHVS and CDR2 is FQNEAQ. V gave up 6 bases and J gave up 5 bases, with 13 bases separating them. This CDR3 is 14 amino acids long. The full variable domain, in which reference TRBV7-8 and TRBJ1-4 provide the parts outside the CDR3, is GAGVSQSPRYKVAKRGQDVALRCDPISGHVSLFWYQQALGQGPEFLTYFQNEAQLDKSGLPSDRFFAERPEGSVSTLKIQRTQQEDSAVYLCASRNDRLNEKLFFGSGTQLSVL.

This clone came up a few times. CDR3 nucleotides: TGTGCCAGCATGGGGGGTGAAAGTCAGCCCCAGCATTTT. Its translation: CASMGGESQPQHF. The J gene is TRBJ1-5, the V gene TRBV2; D may be TRBD1 (5 bases). Trimming stripped 7 bases from V and 6 bases from J, with 13 bases between. Germline-derived CDR1 and CDR2 are SNHLY and FYNNEI. The CDR3 runs to 13 residues.

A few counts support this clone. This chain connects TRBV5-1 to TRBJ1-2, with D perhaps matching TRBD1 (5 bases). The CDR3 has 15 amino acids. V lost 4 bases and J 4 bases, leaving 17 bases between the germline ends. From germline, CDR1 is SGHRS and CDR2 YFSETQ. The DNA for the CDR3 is TGCGCCAGCAGCCGCGCGACAGCGGGGCCCTATGGCTACACCTTC. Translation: CASSRATAGPYGYTF.